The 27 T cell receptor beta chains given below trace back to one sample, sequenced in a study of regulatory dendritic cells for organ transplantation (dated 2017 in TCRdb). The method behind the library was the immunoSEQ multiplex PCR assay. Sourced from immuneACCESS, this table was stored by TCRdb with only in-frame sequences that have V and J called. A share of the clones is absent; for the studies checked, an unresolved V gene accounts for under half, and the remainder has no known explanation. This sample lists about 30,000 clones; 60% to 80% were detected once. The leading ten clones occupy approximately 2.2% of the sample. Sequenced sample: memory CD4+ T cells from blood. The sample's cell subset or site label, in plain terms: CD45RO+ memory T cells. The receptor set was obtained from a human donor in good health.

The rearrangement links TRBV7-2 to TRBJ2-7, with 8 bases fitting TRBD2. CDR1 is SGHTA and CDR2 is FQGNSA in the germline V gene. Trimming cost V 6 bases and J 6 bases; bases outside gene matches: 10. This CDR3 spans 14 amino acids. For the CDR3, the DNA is TGTGCCAGCAGGCCTTCGCGCGGGAGGTTCGAGCAGTACTTC. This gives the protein CASRPSRGRFEQYF.

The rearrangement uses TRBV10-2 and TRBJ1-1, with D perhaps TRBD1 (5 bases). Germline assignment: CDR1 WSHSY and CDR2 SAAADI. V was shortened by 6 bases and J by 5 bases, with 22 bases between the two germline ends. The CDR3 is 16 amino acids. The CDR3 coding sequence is TGCGCCAGCAGGAGGGAGGCAGGGAGGTTGTCTACTGAAGCTTTCTTT. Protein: CASRREAGRLSTEAFF.

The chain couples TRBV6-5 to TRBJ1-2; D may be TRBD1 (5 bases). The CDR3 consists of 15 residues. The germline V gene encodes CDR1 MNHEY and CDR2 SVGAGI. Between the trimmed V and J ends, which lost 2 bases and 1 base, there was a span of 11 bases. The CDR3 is CASSYGGGFNYGYTF. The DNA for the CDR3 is TGTGCCAGCAGTTACGGCGGGGGGTTTAACTATGGCTACACCTTC.

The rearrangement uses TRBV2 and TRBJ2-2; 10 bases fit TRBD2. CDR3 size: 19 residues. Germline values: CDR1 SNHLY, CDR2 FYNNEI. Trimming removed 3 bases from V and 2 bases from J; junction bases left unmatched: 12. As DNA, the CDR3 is TGTGCCAGCAGTGAGGGACTAGCGAGTTCCTGGGGAAACACCGGGGAGCTGTTTTTT. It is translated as CASSEGLASSWGNTGELFF.

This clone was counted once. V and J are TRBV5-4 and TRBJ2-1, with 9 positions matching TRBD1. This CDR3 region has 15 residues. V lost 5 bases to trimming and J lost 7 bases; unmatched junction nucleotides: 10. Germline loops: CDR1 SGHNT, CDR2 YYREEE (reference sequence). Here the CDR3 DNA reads TGTGCCAGCAGTTTTGCGGGACAGGGCTGGAATGAGCAGTTCTTC. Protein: CASSFAGQGWNEQFF.

The CDR3 protein is CASSLAGTSPSTDTQYF. The CDR3 bases are TGTGCCAGCAGCTTAGCAGGGACGAGCCCCAGCACAGATACGCAGTATTTT. V and J are TRBV7-2 and TRBJ2-3; D may be TRBD1 or TRBD2 (5 bases each). CDR1 is SGHTA and CDR2 is FQGNSA in the germline V gene. The CDR3 has 17 residues. The ends were cut back, 0 bases at V and 0 bases at J, with 13 bases in the middle. The whole variable domain, filled in from reference TRBV7-2 and TRBJ2-3, reads GAGVSQSPSNKVTEKGKDVELRCDPISGHTALYWYRQSLGQGLEFLIYFQGNSAPDKSGLPSDRFSAERTGGSVSTLTIQRTQQEDSAVYLCASSLAGTSPSTDTQYFGPGTRLTVL.

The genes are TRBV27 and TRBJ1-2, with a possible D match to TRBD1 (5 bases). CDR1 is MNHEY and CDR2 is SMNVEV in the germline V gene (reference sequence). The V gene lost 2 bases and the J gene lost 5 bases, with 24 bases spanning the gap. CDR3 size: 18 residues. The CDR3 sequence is CASSLRLWGQGMVYGYTF. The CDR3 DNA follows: TGTGCCAGCAGTTTACGACTCTGGGGTCAGGGTATGGTATATGGCTACACCTTC.

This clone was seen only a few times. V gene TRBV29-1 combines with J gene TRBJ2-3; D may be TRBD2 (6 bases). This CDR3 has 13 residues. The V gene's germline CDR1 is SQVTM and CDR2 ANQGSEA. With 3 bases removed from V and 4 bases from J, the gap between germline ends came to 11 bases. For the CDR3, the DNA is TGCAGCGTTGAGGGCAGGGAGGCAGATACGCAGTATTTT. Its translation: CSVEGREADTQYF.

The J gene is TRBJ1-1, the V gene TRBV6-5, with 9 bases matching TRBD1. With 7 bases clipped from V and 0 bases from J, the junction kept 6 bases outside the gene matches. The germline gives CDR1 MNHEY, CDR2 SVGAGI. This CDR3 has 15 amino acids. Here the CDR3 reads CASKKTGGVNTEAFF. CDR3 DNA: TGTGCCAGCAAAAAGACAGGGGGAGTGAACACTGAAGCTTTCTTT.

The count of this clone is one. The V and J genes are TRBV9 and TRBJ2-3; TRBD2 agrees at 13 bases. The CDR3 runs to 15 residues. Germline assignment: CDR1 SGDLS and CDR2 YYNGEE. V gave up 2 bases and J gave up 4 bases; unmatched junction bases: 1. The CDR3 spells CASSVGTSGADTQYF. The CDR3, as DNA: TGTGCCAGCAGCGTGGGGACTAGCGGGGCAGATACGCAGTATTTT.

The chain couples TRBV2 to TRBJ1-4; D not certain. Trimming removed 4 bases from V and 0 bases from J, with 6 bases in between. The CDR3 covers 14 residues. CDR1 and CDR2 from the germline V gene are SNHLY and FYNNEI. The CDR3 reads CASSGQATNEKLFF. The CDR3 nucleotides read TGTGCCAGCAGTGGGCAGGCAACTAATGAAAAACTGTTTTTT. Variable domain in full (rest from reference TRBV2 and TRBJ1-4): EPEVTQTPSHQVTQMGQEVILRCVPISNHLYFYWYRQILGQKVEFLVSFYNNEISEKSEIFDDQFSVERPDGSNFTLKIRSTKLEDSAMYFCASSGQATNEKLFFGSGTQLSVL.

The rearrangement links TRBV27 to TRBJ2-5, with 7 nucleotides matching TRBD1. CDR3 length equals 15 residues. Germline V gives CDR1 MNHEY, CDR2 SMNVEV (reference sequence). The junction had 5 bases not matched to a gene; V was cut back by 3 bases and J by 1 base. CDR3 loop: CASSFEGGPQETQYF. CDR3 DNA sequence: TGTGCCAGCAGTTTCGAAGGGGGCCCCCAAGAGACCCAGTACTTC.

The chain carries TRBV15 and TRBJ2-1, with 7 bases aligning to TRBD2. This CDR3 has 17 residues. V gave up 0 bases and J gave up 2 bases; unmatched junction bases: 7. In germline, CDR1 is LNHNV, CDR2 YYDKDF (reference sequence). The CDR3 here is CATSRDPGGGTYNEQFF. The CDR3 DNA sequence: TGTGCCACCAGCAGAGATCCGGGCGGGGGTACCTACAATGAGCAGTTCTTC.

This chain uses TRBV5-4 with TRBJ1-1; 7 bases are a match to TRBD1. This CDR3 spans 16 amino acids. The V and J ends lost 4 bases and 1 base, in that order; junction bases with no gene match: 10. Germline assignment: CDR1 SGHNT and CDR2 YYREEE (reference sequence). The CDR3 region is CASSPRQGLRNTEAFF. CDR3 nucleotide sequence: TGTGCCAGCAGCCCGAGACAGGGTTTGAGGAACACTGAAGCTTTCTTT.

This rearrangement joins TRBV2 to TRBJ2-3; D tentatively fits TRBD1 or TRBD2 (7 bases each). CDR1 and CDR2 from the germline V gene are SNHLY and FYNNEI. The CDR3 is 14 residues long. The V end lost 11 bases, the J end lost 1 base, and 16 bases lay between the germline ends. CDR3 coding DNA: TGTGCCGGCCAGGGGGGGCACCGCACAGATACGCAGTATTTT. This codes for CAGQGGHRTDTQYF.

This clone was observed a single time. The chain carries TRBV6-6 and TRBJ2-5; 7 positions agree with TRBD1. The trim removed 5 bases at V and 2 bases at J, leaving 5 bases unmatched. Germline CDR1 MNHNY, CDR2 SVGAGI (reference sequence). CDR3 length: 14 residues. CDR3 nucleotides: TGTGCCAGCAGTCGGGGACAGTTACAAGAGACCCAGTACTTC. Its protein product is CASSRGQLQETQYF.

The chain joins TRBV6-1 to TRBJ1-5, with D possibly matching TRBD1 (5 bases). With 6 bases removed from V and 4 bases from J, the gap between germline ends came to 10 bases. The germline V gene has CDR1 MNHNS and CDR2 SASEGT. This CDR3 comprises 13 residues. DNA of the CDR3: TGTGCCAGCAGCCCCGACAGAAATCAGCCCCAGCATTTT. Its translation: CASSPDRNQPQHF.

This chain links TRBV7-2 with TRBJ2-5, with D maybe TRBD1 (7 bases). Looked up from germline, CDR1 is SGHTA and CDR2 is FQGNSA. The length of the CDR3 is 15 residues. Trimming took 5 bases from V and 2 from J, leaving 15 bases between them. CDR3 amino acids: CASSAQGGPQETQYF. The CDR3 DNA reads TGTGCCAGCAGCGCGCAGGGGGGCCCTCAAGAGACCCAGTACTTC.

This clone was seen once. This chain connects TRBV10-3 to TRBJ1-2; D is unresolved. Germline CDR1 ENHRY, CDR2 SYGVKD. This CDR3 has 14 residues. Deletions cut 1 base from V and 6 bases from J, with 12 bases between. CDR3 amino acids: CAISEYGSSNGYTF. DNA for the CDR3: TGTGCCATCAGTGAGTACGGGTCATCTAATGGCTACACCTTC.

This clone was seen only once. The CDR3 bases are TGCAGCGAATGGGTATGCAACGGGACTAGCGGAAACTACGAGCAGTACTTC. It specifies CSEWVCNGTSGNYEQYF. The chain links TRBV29-1 to TRBJ2-7; 11 bases align to TRBD2. CDR3 size: 17 residues. CDR1 is SQVTM, CDR2 ANQGSEA, per germline. Losses at the gene ends were 7 bases for V and 3 bases for J; bases not matched to a gene: 17.

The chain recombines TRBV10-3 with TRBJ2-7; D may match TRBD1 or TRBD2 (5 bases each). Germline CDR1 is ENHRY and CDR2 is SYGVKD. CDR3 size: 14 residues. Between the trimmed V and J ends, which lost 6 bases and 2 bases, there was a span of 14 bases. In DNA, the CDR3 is TGTGCCATCAGGGGTGGGACGGGAACCTACGAGCAGTACTTC. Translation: CAIRGGTGTYEQYF.

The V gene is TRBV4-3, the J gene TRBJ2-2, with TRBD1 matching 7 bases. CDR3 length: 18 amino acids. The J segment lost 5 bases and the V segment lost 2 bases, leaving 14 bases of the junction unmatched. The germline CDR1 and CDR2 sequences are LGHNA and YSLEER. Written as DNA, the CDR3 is TGCGCCAGCAGCCAAATAAGACAGGGAAGGTTTTATACCGGGGAGCTGTTTTTT. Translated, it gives CASSQIRQGRFYTGELFF.

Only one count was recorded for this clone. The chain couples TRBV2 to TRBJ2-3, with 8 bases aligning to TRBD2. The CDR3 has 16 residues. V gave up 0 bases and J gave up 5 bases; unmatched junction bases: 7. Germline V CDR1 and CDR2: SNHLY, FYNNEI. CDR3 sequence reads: CASSEAVGLALDTQYF. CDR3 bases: TGTGCCAGCAGTGAAGCGGTCGGACTAGCCCTAGATACGCAGTATTTT.

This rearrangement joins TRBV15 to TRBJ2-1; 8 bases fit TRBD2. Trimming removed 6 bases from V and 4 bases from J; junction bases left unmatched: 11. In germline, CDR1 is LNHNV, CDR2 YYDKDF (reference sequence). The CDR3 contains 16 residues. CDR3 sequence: CATRAGVSPVYNEQFF. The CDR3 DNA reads TGTGCCACCAGAGCGGGAGTCTCCCCGGTTTACAATGAGCAGTTCTTC.

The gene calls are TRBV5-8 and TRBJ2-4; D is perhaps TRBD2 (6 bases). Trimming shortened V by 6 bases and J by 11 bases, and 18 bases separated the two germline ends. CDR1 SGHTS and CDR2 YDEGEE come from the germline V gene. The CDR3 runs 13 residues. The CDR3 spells CASKEGSVVVQYF. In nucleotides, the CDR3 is TGTGCCAGCAAGGAGGGGTCCGTAGTGGTTCAGTACTTC.

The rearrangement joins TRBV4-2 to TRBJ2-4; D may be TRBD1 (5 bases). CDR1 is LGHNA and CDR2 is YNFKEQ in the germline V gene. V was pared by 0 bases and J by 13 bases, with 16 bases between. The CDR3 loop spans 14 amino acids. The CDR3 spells CASSQDWQGLPQYF. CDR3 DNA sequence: TGTGCCAGCAGCCAAGATTGGCAGGGTTTACCCCAGTACTTC.

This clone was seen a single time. CDR3: CASSLAQAYEQYF. The DNA of the CDR3 is TGCGCCAGCAGCTTGGCGCAGGCCTACGAGCAGTACTTC. The chain couples TRBV5-1 to TRBJ2-7; D is uncertain. The germline V gene encodes CDR1 SGHRS and CDR2 YFSETQ. CDR3 length: 13 residues. V was pared by 0 bases and J by 2 bases, with 6 bases between.